These T cell receptor beta chains were read from a single sample in a study of PD-1 blockade in classical Hodgkin lymphoma. Profiling relied on immunoSEQ multiplex PCR, and the TCRdb table lists in-frame clones only, not all of them. The sample lists 45,000 to 55,000 clones, around two thirds occurring once. Here the sequenced sample was peripheral blood mononuclear cells (PBMCs), taken before the second cycle of nivolumab. The origin of the receptors is a human donor with classical Hodgkin lymphoma. Both conserved end residues are part of each CDR3. The D gene is left open where the match is weak. Size is stated for part of the rows, as once, few or many counts, or as a class when the clone is expanded.

v_gene	j_gene	d_gene	abundance	CDR3nt	CDR3aa
TRBV19	TRBJ2-3	TRBD1	NA	TGTGCCAGTAGTGACAGGGGTAGCACAGATACGCAGTATTTT	CASSDRGSTDTQYF
TRBV5-1	TRBJ2-7	TRBD1	NA	TGCGCCAGCAGCTTGGACATGACAGGGATCTACGAGCAGTACTTC	CASSLDMTGIYEQYF
TRBV6-5	TRBJ2-1	TRBD2	NA	TGTGCCAGCAGCCCACTAGCGGGAGTTAGGAATGAGCAGTTCTTC	CASSPLAGVRNEQFF
TRBV9	TRBJ1-5	NA	NA	TGTGCCAGCAGCGTAGAGGGGGTTGTCAATCAGCCCCAGCATTTT	CASSVEGVVNQPQHF
TRBV5-4	TRBJ2-1	NA	NA	TGTGCCAGCAGCCGTCCCGGGATGGGATTGGATGAGCAGTTCTTC	CASSRPGMGLDEQFF
TRBV30	TRBJ2-7	NA	NA	TGTGCCTGGAGGACAGGTTCCTACGAGCAGTACTTC	CAWRTGSYEQYF
TRBV28	TRBJ2-2	NA	NA	TGTGCCAGCAGTCTTCGAGGGTTGGGAGTCGGGGAGCTGTTTTTT	CASSLRGLGVGELFF
TRBV11-2	TRBJ2-3	NA	few	TGTGCCAGCAGCTTTATACTCTCCACAGATACGCAGTATTTT	CASSFILSTDTQYF
TRBV18	TRBJ2-3	TRBD2	NA	TGTGCCAGCTCGCCGGGAGGTCTTCACACAGATACGCAGTATTTT	CASSPGGLHTDTQYF
TRBV25-1	TRBJ2-2	TRBD2	NA	TGTGCCAGCCAGACTAGCGGGAGGTCAGGGGAGCTGTTTTTT	CASQTSGRSGELFF
TRBV29-1	TRBJ1-1	NA	few	TGCAGCGGACGACAGACGAACACTGAAGCTTTCTTT	CSGRQTNTEAFF
TRBV27	TRBJ2-1	TRBD2	NA	TGTGCCAGCAGCATCCCGGGAGGAGGGATCTACAATGAGCAGTTCTTC	CASSIPGGGIYNEQFF
TRBV6-5	TRBJ1-2	NA	NA	TGTGCCAGCAGTTCCGGGACGGGAGCTAACTATGGCTACACCTTC	CASSSGTGANYGYTF
TRBV27	TRBJ2-7	TRBD1	NA	TGTGCCAGCAGTTCTCGACAGGGGGTCCCCTACGAGCAGTACTTC	CASSSRQGVPYEQYF
TRBV12-5	TRBJ1-1	NA	few	TGTGCTAGTGCCCTCGAAAACCTCTTTTCCATGAACACTGAAGCTTTCTTT	CASALENLFSMNTEAFF
TRBV6-5	TRBJ2-2	NA	NA	TGTGCCAGCAGTCCCTTGAGCGGCGGGGAGCTGTTTTTT	CASSPLSGGELFF
TRBV28	TRBJ2-7	NA	few	TGTGCCAGCAGTTCCTTTGGACAGTCTACCGAGCAGTACTTC	CASSSFGQSTEQYF
TRBV18	TRBJ1-1	NA	NA	TGTGCCAGCTCACCGACGGCTAACACTGAAGCTTTCTTT	CASSPTANTEAFF
TRBV7-9	TRBJ2-2	NA	NA	TGTGCCAGCAGCTTCGGATTAGGGGGCACCGGGGAGCTGTTTTTT	CASSFGLGGTGELFF
TRBV27	TRBJ1-1	NA	few	TGTGCCAGCAGTTTTCCCCAGGGAAAAGCTTTCTTT	CASSFPQGKAFF
TRBV28	TRBJ2-1	NA	NA	TGTGCCAGCAGTTTAAGGCGGAGAGACAATGAGCAGTTCTTC	CASSLRRRDNEQFF
TRBV27	TRBJ2-2	NA	NA	TGTGCCAGCAGTGGGGGGCGTACCGGGGAGCTGTTTTTT	CASSGGRTGELFF
TRBV9	TRBJ2-7	NA	NA	TGTGCCAGCAGCGCTGCCCCTAGACAGGTATACGAGCAGTACTTC	CASSAAPRQVYEQYF
TRBV25-1	TRBJ1-2	NA	NA	TGTGCCAGCAGTGCCTCAGTGGGGAACTATGGCTACACCTTC	CASSASVGNYGYTF
TRBV19	TRBJ1-1	NA	once	TGTGCCAGTAGTTCACCAAACACTGAAGCTTTCTTT	CASSSPNTEAFF
TRBV4-3	TRBJ2-1	TRBD2	NA	TGCGCCAGCAGCTTCATATCACCTAGCGGAGGGGCATACAATGAGCAGTTCTTC	CASSFISPSGGAYNEQFF
TRBV6-1	TRBJ2-7	TRBD2	few	TGTGCCAGCAAAGGGACTAGCGACTCCTACGAGCAGTACTTC	CASKGTSDSYEQYF
TRBV19	TRBJ2-1	TRBD2	once	TGTGCCAGTAGTATATGGGGCGGGGGGTACAATGAGCAGTTCTTC	CASSIWGGGYNEQFF
TRBV19	TRBJ2-1	NA	NA	TGTGCCAGTAGTATCTCAGTGAACAATGAGCAGTTCTTC	CASSISVNNEQFF
TRBV6-6	TRBJ2-7	TRBD1	NA	TGTGCCAGCAGTACCCGGACAGGGGGCTACGAGCAGTACTTC	CASSTRTGGYEQYF
TRBV30	TRBJ1-5	NA	NA	TGTGCCTGGAGTGTACTTGGGGGGAGGGAGCCCCAGCATTTT	CAWSVLGGREPQHF
TRBV19	TRBJ2-7	TRBD2	NA	TGTGCCAGTAGTAACCCGGGAGGACACGAGCAGTACTTC	CASSNPGGHEQYF
TRBV30	TRBJ1-5	NA	NA	TGTGCCTGGAGTGTAGCGGAGGCGCATAGCAATCAGCCCCAGCATTTT	CAWSVAEAHSNQPQHF
TRBV18	TRBJ1-1	TRBD1	few	TGTGCCAGCTCCCCTGGCAGGGGGCTGAACACTGAAGCTTTCTTT	CASSPGRGLNTEAFF
TRBV28	TRBJ2-3	NA	few	TGTGCCAGCAGTTTACAAGCGACGCAGTATTTT	CASSLQATQYF
TRBV30	TRBJ2-5	TRBD2	NA	TGTGCCTGGAGGGGGACTAGCGGGAGGGGGTGGAGTTTAGAGACCCAGTACTTC	CAWRGTSGRGWSLETQYF
TRBV27	TRBJ1-1	TRBD1	NA	TGTGCCAGCAGGGGACAGGGATATACTGAAGCTTTCTTT	CASRGQGYTEAFF
TRBV7-8	TRBJ1-1	NA	NA	TGTGCCAGCAGCCTGACAGGTTTCATGAACACTGAAGCTTTCTTT	CASSLTGFMNTEAFF
TRBV5-5	TRBJ2-7	TRBD1	NA	TGTGCCAGCAGCTGGGACAGTCGTACCTACGAGCAGTACTTC	CASSWDSRTYEQYF
TRBV4-2	TRBJ2-1	TRBD2	NA	TGTGCCAGCAGCCAAGCGGGACTAGCGGGAGGGGGTGAGCAGTTCTTC	CASSQAGLAGGGEQFF
TRBV19	TRBJ2-7	NA	NA	TGTGCCAGTAGCATGGGGCTCTACGAGCAGTACTTC	CASSMGLYEQYF
TRBV28	TRBJ1-2	NA	few	TGTGCCAGCAGTGCCGTACGAGGCTACACCTTC	CASSAVRGYTF